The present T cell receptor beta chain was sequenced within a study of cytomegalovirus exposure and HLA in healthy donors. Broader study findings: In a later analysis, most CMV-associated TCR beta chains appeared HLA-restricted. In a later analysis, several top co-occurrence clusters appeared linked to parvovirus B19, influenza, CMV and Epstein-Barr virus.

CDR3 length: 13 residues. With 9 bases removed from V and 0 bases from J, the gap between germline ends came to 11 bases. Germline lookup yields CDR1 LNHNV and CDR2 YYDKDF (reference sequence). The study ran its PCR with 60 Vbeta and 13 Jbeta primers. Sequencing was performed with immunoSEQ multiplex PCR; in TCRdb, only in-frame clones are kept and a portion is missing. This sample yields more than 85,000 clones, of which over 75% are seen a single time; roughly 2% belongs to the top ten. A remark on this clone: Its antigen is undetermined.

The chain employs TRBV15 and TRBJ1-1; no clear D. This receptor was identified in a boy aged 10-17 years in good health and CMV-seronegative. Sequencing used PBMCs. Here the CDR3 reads CATARHMNTEAFF. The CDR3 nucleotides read TGTGCCACTGCCAGACACATGAACACTGAAGCTTTCTTT.